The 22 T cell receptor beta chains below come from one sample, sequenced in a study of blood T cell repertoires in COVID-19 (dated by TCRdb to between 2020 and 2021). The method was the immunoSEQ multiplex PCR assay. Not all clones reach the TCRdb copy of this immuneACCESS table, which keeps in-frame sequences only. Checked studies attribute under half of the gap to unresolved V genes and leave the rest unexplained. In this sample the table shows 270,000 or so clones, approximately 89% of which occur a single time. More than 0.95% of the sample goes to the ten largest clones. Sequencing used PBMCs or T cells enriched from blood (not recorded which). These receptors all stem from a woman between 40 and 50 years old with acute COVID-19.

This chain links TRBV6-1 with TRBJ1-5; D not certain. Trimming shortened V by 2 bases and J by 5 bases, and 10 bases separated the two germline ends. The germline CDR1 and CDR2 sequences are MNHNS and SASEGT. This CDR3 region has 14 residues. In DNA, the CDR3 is TGTGCCAGCAGTGAATCGGGGATTTATCAGCCCCAGCATTTT. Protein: CASSESGIYQPQHF.

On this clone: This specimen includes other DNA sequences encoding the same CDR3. The CDR3 nucleotides are TGTGCCAGCAGCTCAGGGACAGGTAACTACAATGAGCAGTTCTTC. Amino acid sequence: CASSSGTGNYNEQFF. This sequence joins TRBV11-3 and TRBJ2-1; 8 bases match TRBD1. The CDR3 covers 15 residues. Germline V gene lookup returns CDR1 SGHNT and CDR2 YENEEA. V was pared by 4 bases and J by 3 bases, with 5 bases of the junction left unmatched.

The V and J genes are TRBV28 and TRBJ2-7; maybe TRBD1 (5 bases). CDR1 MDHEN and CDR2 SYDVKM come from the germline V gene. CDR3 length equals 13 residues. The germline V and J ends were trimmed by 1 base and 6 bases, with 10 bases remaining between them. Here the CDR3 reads CASSLSGRPEQYV. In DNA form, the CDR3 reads TGTGCCAGCAGTTTATCAGGGCGCCCCGAGCAGTACGTC.

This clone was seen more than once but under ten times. In DNA form, the CDR3 reads TGTGCCAGCAGCTCCAGGTGGACAGGGACTGGAAACACCATATATTTT. This encodes CASSSRWTGTGNTIYF. The V gene is TRBV7-2, the J gene TRBJ1-3; 8 bases are a match to TRBD1. This CDR3 is 16 amino acids long. J gave up 2 bases and V 4 bases, and 7 bases lay outside the gene matches. Germline CDR1 reads SGHTA; CDR2 reads FQGNSA.

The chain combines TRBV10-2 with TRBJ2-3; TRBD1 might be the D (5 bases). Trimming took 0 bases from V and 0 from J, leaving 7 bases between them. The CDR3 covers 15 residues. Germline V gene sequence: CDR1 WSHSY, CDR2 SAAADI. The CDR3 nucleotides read TGCGCCAGCAGTGAGTCTAGGGGTAGCACAGATACGCAGTATTTT. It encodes CASSESRGSTDTQYF.

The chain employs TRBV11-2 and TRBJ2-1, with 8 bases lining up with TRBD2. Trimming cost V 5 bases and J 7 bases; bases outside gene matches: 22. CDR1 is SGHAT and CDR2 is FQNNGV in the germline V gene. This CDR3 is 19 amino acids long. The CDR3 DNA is TGTGCCAGCAGCGCGCGCCCCCCCCAAGCGGGAGACCCTAGAAATGAGCAGTTCTTC. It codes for CASSARPPQAGDPRNEQFF.

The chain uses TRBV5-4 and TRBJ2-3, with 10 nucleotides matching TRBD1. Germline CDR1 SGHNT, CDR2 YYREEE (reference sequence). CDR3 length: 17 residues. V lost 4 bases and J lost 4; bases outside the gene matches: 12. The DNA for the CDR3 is TGTGCCAGCAGCCGGGACAGGGGAGCGAGTGGGGCAGATACGCAGTATTTT. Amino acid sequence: CASSRDRGASGADTQYF.

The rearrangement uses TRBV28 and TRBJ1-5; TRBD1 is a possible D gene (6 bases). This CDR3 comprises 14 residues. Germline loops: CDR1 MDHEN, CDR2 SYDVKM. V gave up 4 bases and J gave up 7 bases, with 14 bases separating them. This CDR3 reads CASSWGGARQPQHF. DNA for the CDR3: TGTGCCAGCAGTTGGGGGGGGGCTAGGCAGCCCCAGCATTTT.

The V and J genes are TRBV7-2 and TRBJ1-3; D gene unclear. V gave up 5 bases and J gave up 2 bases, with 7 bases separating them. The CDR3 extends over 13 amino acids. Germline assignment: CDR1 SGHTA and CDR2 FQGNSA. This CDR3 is CASSTAPGNTIYF. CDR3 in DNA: TGTGCCAGCAGCACAGCCCCTGGAAACACCATATATTTT.

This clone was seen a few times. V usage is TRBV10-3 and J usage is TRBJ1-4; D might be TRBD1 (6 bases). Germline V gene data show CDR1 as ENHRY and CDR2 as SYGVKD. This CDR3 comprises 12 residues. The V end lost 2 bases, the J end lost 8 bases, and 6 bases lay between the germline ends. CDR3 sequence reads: CAISEDREKLFF. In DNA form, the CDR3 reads TGTGCCATCAGTGAGGACAGGGAAAAACTGTTTTTT.

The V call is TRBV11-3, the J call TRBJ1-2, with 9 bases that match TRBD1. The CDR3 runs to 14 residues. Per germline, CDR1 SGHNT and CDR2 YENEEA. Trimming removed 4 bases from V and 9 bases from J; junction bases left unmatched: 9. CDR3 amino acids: CASSSIPGQGRYTF. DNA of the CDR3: TGTGCCAGCAGCTCCATCCCGGGACAGGGTCGCTACACCTTC.

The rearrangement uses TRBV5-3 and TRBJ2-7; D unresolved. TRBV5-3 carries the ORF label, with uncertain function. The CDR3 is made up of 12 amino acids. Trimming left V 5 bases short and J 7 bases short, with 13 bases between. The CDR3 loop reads CARSRSGWEQYV. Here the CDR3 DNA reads TGTGCCAGAAGTCGGTCCGGGTGGGAGCAGTACGTC.

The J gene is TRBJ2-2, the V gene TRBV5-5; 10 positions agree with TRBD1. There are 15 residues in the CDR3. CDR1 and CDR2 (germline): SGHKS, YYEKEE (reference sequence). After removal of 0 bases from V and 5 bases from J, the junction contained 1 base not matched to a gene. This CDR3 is CASSLGTGGTGELFF. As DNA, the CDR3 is TGTGCCAGCAGCTTGGGGACAGGGGGTACCGGGGAGCTGTTTTTT.

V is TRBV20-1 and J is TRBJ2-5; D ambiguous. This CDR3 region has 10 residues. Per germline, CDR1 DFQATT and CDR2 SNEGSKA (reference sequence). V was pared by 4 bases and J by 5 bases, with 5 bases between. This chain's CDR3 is CSATRETQYF. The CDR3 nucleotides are TGCAGTGCTACTCGGGAGACCCAGTACTTC.

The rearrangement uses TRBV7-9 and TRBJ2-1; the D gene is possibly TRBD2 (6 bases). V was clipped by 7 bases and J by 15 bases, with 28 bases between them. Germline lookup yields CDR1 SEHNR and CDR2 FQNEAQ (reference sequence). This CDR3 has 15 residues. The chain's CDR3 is CASKEYPAINRGWFF. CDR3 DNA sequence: TGTGCCAGCAAGGAGTATCCGGCCATAAATCGGGGGTGGTTCTTC.

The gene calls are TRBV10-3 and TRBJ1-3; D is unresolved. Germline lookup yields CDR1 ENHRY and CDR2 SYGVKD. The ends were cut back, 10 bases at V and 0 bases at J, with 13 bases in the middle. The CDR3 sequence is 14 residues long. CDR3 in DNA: TGTGCCACCAGAATCCGGGACTCTGGAAACACCATATATTTT. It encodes CATRIRDSGNTIYF.

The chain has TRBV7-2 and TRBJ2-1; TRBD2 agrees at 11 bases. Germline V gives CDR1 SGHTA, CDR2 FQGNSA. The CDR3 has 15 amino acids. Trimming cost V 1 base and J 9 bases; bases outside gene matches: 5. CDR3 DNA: TGTGCCAGCAGCTTAGATCTAGCGGGAGGAGGTGAGCAGTTCTTC. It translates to CASSLDLAGGGEQFF.

Written as DNA, the CDR3 is TGTGCCAGCAGCGTAGGCCCTTTGCGAGACAATGAGCAGTTCTTC. Translation: CASSVGPLRDNEQFF. The rearrangement links TRBV9 to TRBJ2-1; D is unresolved. The V gene's germline CDR1 is SGDLS and CDR2 YYNGEE. The ends were cut back, 0 bases at V and 5 bases at J, with 12 bases in the middle. The CDR3 has 15 residues. Full variable domain (outside the CDR3, taken from reference TRBV9 and TRBJ2-1): DSGVTQTPKHLITATGQRVTLRCSPRSGDLSVYWYQQSLDQGLQFLIQYYNGEERAKGNILERFSAQQFPDLHSELNLSSLELGDSALYFCASSVGPLRDNEQFFGPGTRLTVL.

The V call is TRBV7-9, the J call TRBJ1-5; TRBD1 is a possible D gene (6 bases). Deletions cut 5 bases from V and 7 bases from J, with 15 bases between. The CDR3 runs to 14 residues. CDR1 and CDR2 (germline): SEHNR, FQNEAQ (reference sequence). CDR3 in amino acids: CASSLETGTQPQHF. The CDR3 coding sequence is TGTGCCAGCAGCCTAGAGACAGGCACCCAGCCCCAGCATTTT. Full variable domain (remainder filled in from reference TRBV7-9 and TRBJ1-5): DTGVSQNPRHKITKRGQNVTFRCDPISEHNRLYWYRQTLGQGPEFLTYFQNEAQLEKSRLLSDRFSAERPKGSFSTLEIQRTEQGDSAMYLCASSLETGTQPQHFGDGTRLSIL.

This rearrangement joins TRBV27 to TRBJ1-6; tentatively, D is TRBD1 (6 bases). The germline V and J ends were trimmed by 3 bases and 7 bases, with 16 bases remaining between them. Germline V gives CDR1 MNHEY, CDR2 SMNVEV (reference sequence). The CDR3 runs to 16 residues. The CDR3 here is CASSFRPRTVNSPLHF. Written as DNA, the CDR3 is TGTGCCAGCAGTTTTCGTCCCCGGACAGTAAATTCACCCCTCCACTTT.

The CDR3 reads CATSDRQGRLQYV. CDR3 DNA: TGTGCCACCAGTGATCGGCAGGGCAGGTTGCAGTACGTC. This chain links TRBV24-1 with TRBJ2-7; tentatively, D is TRBD1 (5 bases). The germline gives CDR1 KGHDR, CDR2 SFDVKD. This CDR3 is built from 13 residues. The V gene lost 3 bases and the J gene lost 9 bases, with 14 bases spanning the gap.

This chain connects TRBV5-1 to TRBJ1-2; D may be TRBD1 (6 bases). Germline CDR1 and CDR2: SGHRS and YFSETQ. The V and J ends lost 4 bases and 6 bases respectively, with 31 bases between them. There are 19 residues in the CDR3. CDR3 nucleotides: TGCGCCAGCAGCCTCAGGGGCCAAACGGTTGGTTTCATTTCAAATGGCTACACCTTC. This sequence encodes CASSLRGQTVGFISNGYTF.